This record covers a single T cell receptor beta chain. This entry belongs to a study of CD8 T cells in Susac syndrome. When the RNA was reverse transcribed, random hexamers were used with an input of about 0.45 to 1 ug. TCRdb called the immunoSEQ multiplex PCR reads again in MiXCR, with one record for every CDR3 protein. The data show under 70,000 distinct CDR3 sequences, over 85% seen once. Between the trimmed V and J ends, which lost 0 bases and 4 bases, there was a span of 19 bases. The germline CDR1 and CDR2 sequences are DFQATT and SNEGSKA (reference sequence). This CDR3 spans 16 amino acids. This TCR was sampled from a human donor in good health. J is TRBJ2-7 and V is TRBV20-1; a possible D gene is TRBD1 (6 bases). The sample taken for sequencing was CD8+ T cells from PBMCs. For the CDR3, the DNA is TGCAGTGCTAGAGATGTGGCAGGGGATATCCCTTACGAGCAGTACTTC. The encoded protein is CSARDVAGDIPYEQYF.